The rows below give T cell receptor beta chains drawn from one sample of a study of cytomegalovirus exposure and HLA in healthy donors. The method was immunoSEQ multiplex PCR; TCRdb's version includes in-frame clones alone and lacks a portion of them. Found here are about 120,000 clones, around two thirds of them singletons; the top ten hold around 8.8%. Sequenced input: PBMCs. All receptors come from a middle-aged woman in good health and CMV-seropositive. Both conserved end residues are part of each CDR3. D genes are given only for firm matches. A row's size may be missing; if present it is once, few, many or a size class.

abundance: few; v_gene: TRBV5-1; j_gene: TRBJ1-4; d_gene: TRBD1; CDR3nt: TGTGCCAGCAGCTCGGCAGGGGGCGGCGATGAAAAACTGTTTTTT; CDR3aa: CASSSAGGGDEKLFF
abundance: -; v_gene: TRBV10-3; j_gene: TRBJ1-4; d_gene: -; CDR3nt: TGTGCCATCAAGCCAACAGCCAACAATGAAAAACTGTTTTTT; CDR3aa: CAIKPTANNEKLFF
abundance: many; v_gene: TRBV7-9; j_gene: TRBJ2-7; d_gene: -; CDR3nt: TGTGCCAGCAGCTCCGGGACTGGGGGTTGGGAGCAGTACTTC; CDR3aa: CASSSGTGGWEQYF
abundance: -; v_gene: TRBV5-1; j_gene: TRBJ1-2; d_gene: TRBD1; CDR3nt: TGCGCCAGCAGCTTGGCCGGACAGGGGGTTGGCTACACCTTC; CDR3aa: CASSLAGQGVGYTF
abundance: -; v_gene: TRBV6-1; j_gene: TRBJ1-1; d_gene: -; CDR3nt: TGTGCCAGCAGATATAATCCAGGGGTAGACACTGAAGCTTTCTTT; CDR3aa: CASRYNPGVDTEAFF
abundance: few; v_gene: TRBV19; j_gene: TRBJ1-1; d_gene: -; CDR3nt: TGTGCCAGTAACAGAGGGCGGAACACTGAAGCTTTCTTT; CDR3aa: CASNRGRNTEAFF
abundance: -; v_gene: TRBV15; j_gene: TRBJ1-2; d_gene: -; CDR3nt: TGTGCCACCAGTCCGGCGACAGCCCGAGTTTGGTATGGCTACACCTTC; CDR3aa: CATSPATARVWYGYTF
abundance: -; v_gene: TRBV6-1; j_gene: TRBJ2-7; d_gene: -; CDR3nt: TGTGCCAGCAGTGAAGGGCAGGGGGGTACCTACGAGCAGTACTTC; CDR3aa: CASSEGQGGTYEQYF
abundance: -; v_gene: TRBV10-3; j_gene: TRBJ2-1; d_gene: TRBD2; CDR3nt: TGTGCCATCAGTGTAGCGGGGGGTAGCAATGAGCAGTTCTTC; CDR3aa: CAISVAGGSNEQFF
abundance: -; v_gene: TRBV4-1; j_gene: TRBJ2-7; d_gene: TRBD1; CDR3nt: TGCGCCAGCAGCCACGTCGGACAGGGGGAAAACGAGCAGTACTTC; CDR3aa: CASSHVGQGENEQYF
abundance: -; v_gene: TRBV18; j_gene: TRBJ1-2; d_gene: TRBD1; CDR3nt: TGTGCCAGCTCACTGACAGGGTTCAATGGCTACCCCTTC; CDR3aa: CASSLTGFNGYPF
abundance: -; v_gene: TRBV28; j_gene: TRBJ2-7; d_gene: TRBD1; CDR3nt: TGTGCCAGCAGATCCATCGGGACAGGTCATGAGGAGCAGTACTTC; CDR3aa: CASRSIGTGHEEQYF
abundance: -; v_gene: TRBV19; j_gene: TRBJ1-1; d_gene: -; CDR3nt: TGTGCCAGTAAGTGGCGGCCGAACACTGAAGCTTTCTTT; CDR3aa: CASKWRPNTEAFF
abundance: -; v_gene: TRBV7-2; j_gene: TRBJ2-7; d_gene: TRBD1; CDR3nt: TGTGCCAGCAGCCGGAAGGGGGCAGAGACCTACGAGCAGTACTTC; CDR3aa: CASSRKGAETYEQYF
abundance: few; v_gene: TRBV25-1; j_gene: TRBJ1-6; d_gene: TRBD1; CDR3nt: TGTGCCAGCAGGGAGACAGGGGAAAATTCACCCCTCCACTTT; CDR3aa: CASRETGENSPLHF
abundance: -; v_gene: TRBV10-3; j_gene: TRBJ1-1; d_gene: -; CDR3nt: TGTGCCATCAAGGAGGTTTTGAACACTGAAGCTTTCTTT; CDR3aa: CAIKEVLNTEAFF
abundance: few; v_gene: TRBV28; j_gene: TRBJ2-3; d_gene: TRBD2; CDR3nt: TGTGCCAGCCACGAGGCGGCGGGAGGGCCTCCTGTTACAGTTACGCAGTATTTT; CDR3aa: CASHEAAGGPPVTVTQYF
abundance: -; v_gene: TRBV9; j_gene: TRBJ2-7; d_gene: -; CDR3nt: TGTGCCAGCAGCGTAGTCGCCTCCGGCGAGCAGTACTTC; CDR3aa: CASSVVASGEQYF
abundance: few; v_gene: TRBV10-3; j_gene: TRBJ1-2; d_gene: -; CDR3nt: TGTGCCATCAGTGCGCCGGACAGTGAAGATTATGGCTACACCTTC; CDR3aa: CAISAPDSEDYGYTF
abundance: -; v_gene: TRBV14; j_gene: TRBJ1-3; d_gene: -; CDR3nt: TGTGCCAGCAGCCAAGACAGTTTTTTGAATGGAAACACCATATATTTT; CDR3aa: CASSQDSFLNGNTIYF
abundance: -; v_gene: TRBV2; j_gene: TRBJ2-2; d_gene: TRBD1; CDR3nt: TGTGCCAGCAGCGGACAGGGCCTAGGGACCGGGGAGCTGTTTTTT; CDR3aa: CASSGQGLGTGELFF
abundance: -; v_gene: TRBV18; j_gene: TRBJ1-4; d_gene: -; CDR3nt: TGTGCCAGTTCCCGGGGGGGCGAAAATGAAAAACTGTTTTTT; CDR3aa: CASSRGGENEKLFF
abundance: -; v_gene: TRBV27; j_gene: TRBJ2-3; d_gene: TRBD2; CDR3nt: TGTGCCAGCAGTCCTGCTAGCGGGGGGTCAGATACGCAGTATTTT; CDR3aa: CASSPASGGSDTQYF
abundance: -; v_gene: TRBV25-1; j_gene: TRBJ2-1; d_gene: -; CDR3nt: TGTGCCAGCCTGGCAATCGGGTCAGACAATGAGCAGTTCTTC; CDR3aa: CASLAIGSDNEQFF
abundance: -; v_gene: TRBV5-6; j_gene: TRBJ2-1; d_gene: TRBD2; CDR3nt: TGTGCCAGCGTGCTGGATAGCGGGAGTTACAATGAGCAGTTCTTC; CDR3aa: CASVLDSGSYNEQFF
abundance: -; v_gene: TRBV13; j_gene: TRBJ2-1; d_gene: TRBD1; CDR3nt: TGTGCCAGCAGCTCCGACAGGGATGACGGTGAGCAGTTCTTC; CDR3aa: CASSSDRDDGEQFF
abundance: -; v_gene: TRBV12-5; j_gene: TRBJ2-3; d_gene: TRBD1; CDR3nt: TGTGCTAGTGGTTTGATGGACAGGGGCTCGAATACGCAGTATTTT; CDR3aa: CASGLMDRGSNTQYF
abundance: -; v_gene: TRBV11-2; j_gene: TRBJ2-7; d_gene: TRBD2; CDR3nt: TGTGCCAGCAGCTTAGATCCTAGCGGGGTCTACGAGCAGTACTTC; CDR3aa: CASSLDPSGVYEQYF
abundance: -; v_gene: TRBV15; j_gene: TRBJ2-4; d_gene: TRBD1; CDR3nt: TGTGCCACCAGCAGAGATTCGGGGCAGGGGGCAACCAAAAACATTCAGTACTTC; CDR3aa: CATSRDSGQGATKNIQYF
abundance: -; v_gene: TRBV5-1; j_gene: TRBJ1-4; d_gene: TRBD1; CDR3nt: TGCGCCAGCAGCTCAACCGGGACAGGGGGAGAAAAACTGTTTTTT; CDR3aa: CASSSTGTGGEKLFF
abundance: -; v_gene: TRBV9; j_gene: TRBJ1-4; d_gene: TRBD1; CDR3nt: TGTGCCAGCAGCGCCACGACAGGGGGTTTTGAAAAACTGTTTTTT; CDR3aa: CASSATTGGFEKLFF
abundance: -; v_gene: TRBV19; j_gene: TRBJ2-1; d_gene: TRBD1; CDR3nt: TGTGCCAGTAGGATTAACCAGGGGGCCACCTACAATGAGCAGTTCTTC; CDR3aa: CASRINQGATYNEQFF
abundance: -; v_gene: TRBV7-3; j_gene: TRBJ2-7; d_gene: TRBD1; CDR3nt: TGTGCCAGCAGTCGGGACAGCTCCTACGAGCAGTACTTC; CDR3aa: CASSRDSSYEQYF
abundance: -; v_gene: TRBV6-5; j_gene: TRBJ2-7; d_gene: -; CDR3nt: TGTGCCAGCAGTTATACCGGTCGGTCCTACGAGCAGTACTTC; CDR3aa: CASSYTGRSYEQYF
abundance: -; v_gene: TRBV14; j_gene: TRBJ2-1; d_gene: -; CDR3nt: TGTGCCAGCAGCCAAGTCTCTAGCGTCTACAATGAGCAGTTCTTC; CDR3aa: CASSQVSSVYNEQFF
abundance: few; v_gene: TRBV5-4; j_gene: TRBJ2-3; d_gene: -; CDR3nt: TGTGCCAGCAGCTTGGGGAGCGACACGCAGTATTTT; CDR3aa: CASSLGSDTQYF
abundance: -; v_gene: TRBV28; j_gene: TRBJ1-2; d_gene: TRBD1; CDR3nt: TGTGCCAGCAGTCCCCGGACAGGGACCGAAGGCTACACCTTC; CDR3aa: CASSPRTGTEGYTF
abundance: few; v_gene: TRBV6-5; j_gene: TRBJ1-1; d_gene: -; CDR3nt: TGTGCCAGCAGTTCCTCCCCAGTGAACACTGAAGCTTTCTTT; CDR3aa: CASSSSPVNTEAFF
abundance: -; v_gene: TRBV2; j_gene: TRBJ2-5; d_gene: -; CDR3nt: TGTGCCAGCAGTGGTCCGGGACATTTGTACCAAGAGACCCAGTACTTC; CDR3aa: CASSGPGHLYQETQYF
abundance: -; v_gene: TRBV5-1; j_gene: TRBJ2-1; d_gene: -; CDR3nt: TGCGCCAGCAGCTTAGGACAGCTCAATGAGCAGTTCTTC; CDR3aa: CASSLGQLNEQFF
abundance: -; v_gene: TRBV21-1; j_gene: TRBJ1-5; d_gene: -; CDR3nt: TGTGCCAGCTTCAGAGACAGGGATAGCAATCAGCCCCAGCATTTT; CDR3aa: CASFRDRDSNQPQHF
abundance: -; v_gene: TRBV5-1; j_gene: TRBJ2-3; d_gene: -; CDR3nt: TGCGCCAGCAGCTTGGTCGGGGATCACGATACGCAGTATTTT; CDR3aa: CASSLVGDHDTQYF
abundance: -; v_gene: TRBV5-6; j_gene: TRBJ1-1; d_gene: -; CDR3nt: TGTGCCAGCAGCTTAGGAGGGCCGGCTGAAGCTTTCTTT; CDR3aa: CASSLGGPAEAFF
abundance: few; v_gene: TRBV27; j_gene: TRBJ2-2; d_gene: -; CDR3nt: TGTGCCAGCAGCCCCATTGGGGGTGGAGGGACCGGGGAGCTGTTTTTT; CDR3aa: CASSPIGGGGTGELFF